This note documents a single T cell receptor beta chain sequence. The antigen remains unidentified. The assay was immunoSEQ multiplex PCR, and TCRdb's table has in-frame clones only and misses some. Here the sample spans tens of thousands of clones, less than 85% being singletons. The data are from a study of CD4 T cells in relation to SARS-CoV-2 and coronaviruses. Overall study context: After about nine days of antigen culture, PBMC TCR beta CDR3s were sequenced.

Before the COVID-19 pandemic, during about 2011-2019, CD4+ T cells were taken from unexposed donors. Isolation of CD4+ T cells took place after less than 11 days in culture. Cells permitting, SARS-CoV-2 S/N and four cold-coronavirus spikes were tested on unexposed-donor CD4+ T cells. The CDR3 spans 12 residues. The V gene lost 3 bases and the J gene lost 8 bases, with 10 bases spanning the gap. The V gene is TRBV12-3 or TRBV12-4, the J gene TRBJ1-2; D is undetermined. Sequenced sample: CD4+ T cells from PBMCs, cultured in vitro. This receptor was obtained from a human donor in good health. The CDR3 coding sequence is TGTGCCAGCAGTTTCCCGTTGGGCGGCTACACCTTC. This encodes CASSFPLGGYTF.